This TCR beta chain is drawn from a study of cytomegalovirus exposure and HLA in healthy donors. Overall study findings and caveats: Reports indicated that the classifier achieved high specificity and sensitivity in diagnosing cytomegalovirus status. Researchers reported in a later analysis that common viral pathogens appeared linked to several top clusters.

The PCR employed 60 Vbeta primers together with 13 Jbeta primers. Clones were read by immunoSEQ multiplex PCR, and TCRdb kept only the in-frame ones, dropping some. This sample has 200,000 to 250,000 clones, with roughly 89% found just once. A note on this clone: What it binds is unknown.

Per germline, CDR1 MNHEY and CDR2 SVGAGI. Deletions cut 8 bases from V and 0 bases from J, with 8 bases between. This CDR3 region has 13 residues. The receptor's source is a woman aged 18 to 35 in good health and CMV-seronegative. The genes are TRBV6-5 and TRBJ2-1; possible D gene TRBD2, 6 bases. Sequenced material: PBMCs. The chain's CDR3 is CASGGSSYNEQFF. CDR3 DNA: TGTGCCAGCGGGGGGAGCTCCTACAATGAGCAGTTCTTC.